What follows describes a single T cell receptor (beta chain). The antigen remains undetermined. The data were obtained in a study of T cell repertoires in cytomegalovirus infection. For the study at large: An indication of both CMV infection and matching HLA type came from public TCR beta signatures. Findings of the study overall: Based on cumulative public TCR beta family frequency, carriers of CMV plus the relevant HLA were identified. The ex vivo response showed dominance by HLA-C-restricted CMV-specific TCR beta clonotypes.

Via MiXCR, TCRdb re-called the reads, giving one row per CDR3 protein. The table lists about 98,000 distinct CDR3 sequences, 16% of them singletons. V shed 5 bases and J shed 8 bases, with 15 bases lying between them. The germline V gene encodes CDR1 GTSNPN and CDR2 SVGIG (reference sequence). The CDR3 spans 12 residues. The specimen sequenced was PBMCs. The TCR originated in a human donor in good health (CMV status not recorded). Some clones in this sample may be carry-over from other donors' samples. The V call is TRBV30, the J call TRBJ1-2; unclear D gene. The CDR3 DNA reads TGTGCCTGGTTCGACCCAACCAGGGGCTACACCTTC. It yields the protein CAWFDPTRGYTF.